Listed below are T cell receptor beta chains from one sample, sequenced in a study of molecular identifiers for immune sequencing clone quantification. TCRdb re-called the PCR reads through MiXCR, storing one row per CDR3 protein. Altogether approximately 320,000 distinct CDR3 sequences are present, roughly a quarter being singletons, with the ten largest covering about 0.73%. The source material was naive CD8+ T cells from blood, with Jurkat cell RNA spiked in. The source of these receptors is a human donor in good health. Some libraries in this study had Jurkat cell RNA spiked in. CDR3s include the opening cysteine and the closing phenylalanine or tryptophan. D genes are given only for firm matches. Size tells how often a clone was seen (once, few, many) or the class of an expanded clone, and some rows leave it out.

clone_size	v_call	d_call	cdr3_length	j_call	cdr3_aa	cdr3_nt
.	TRBV11-2	TRBD2	14	TRBJ2-1	CASSLSGSVNEQFF	TGTGCCAGCAGCCTCAGCGGGAGTGTGAATGAGCAGTTCTTC
many	TRBV12-3/TRBV12-4	.	15	TRBJ1-5	CASTTAGLSNQPQHF	TGTGCCAGCACCACGGCCGGGCTTAGCAATCAGCCCCAGCATTTT
.	TRBV5-3	TRBD1	15	TRBJ1-1	CASSQGTGWFTEAFF	TGCGCCAGCAGCCAAGGGACAGGGTGGTTTACTGAAGCTTTCTTT
.	TRBV20-1	.	12	TRBJ2-3	CSARVETPTQYF	TGCAGTGCTAGAGTAGAGACTCCTACGCAGTATTTT
many	TRBV12-3/TRBV12-4	TRBD1	16	TRBJ1-2	CASSLIGGGANYGYTF	TGTGCCAGCAGCCTGATCGGAGGGGGCGCTAACTATGGCTACACCTTC
.	TRBV11-2	TRBD2	18	TRBJ2-3	CASSLVTSGGLITDTQYF	TGTGCCAGCAGCTTAGTAACTAGCGGGGGGTTAATCACAGATACGCAGTATTTT
many	TRBV4-3	.	16	TRBJ1-3	CASSLDRRISGNTIYF	TGCGCCAGCAGCCTCGACAGGAGAATCTCTGGAAACACCATATATTTT
many	TRBV19	.	11	TRBJ2-4	CASSTPNIQYF	TGTGCCAGTAGTACACCGAACATTCAGTACTTC
many	TRBV7-9	TRBD2	15	TRBJ2-5	CASSSRREIQETQYF	TGTGCCAGCAGCTCACGGCGGGAGATACAAGAGACCCAGTACTTC
.	TRBV20-1	TRBD2	15	TRBJ2-1	CSARELAGVFDEQFF	TGCAGTGCTAGAGAACTAGCGGGAGTGTTCGATGAGCAGTTCTTC
many	TRBV20-1	.	14	TRBJ2-3	CSASILTGTDTQYF	TGCAGTGCTAGCATTTTAACTGGCACAGATACGCAGTATTTT
many	TRBV20-1	.	13	TRBJ2-7	CSARWDSYYEQYF	TGCAGTGCTAGGTGGGACTCCTACTACGAGCAGTACTTC
many	TRBV6-6	.	12	TRBJ1-1	CATASGSTEAFF	TGTGCCACCGCTTCGGGGAGCACTGAAGCTTTCTTT
.	TRBV27	TRBD1	16	TRBJ1-1	CASSSGQGGGNTEAFF	TGTGCCAGCAGTTCAGGACAGGGAGGGGGAAACACTGAAGCTTTCTTT
many	TRBV3-1	.	15	TRBJ2-2	CASSQDAQIYGELFF	TGTGCCAGCAGCCAAGATGCCCAGATTTACGGGGAGCTGTTTTTT
many	TRBV19	.	14	TRBJ2-1	CASSIEPSTGEQFF	TGTGCCAGTAGTATAGAACCCTCAACAGGTGAGCAGTTCTTC
few	TRBV12-3/TRBV12-4	TRBD2	16	TRBJ2-1	CASTQSGTRVRNEQFF	TGTGCCAGCACTCAGTCTGGGACTAGGGTTAGGAATGAGCAGTTCTTC
many	TRBV9	TRBD2	15	TRBJ2-1	CASSETSGRYNEQFF	TGTGCCAGCAGCGAGACTAGCGGCAGATACAATGAGCAGTTCTTC
many	TRBV5-1	.	14	TRBJ1-1	CASSLMSGDTEAFF	TGCGCCAGCAGCTTAATGTCAGGGGACACTGAAGCTTTCTTT
.	TRBV27	TRBD2	17	TRBJ2-1	CASSLGFGGRAGNEQFF	TGTGCCAGCAGTTTAGGGTTCGGCGGGAGGGCGGGGAATGAGCAGTTCTTC
.	TRBV19	.	14	TRBJ1-1	CASRTVEGNTEAFF	TGTGCCAGTAGAACGGTCGAGGGTAACACTGAAGCTTTCTTT
few	TRBV25-1	.	13	TRBJ2-7	CASIGVSSYEQYF	TGTGCCAGCATAGGGGTAAGCTCCTACGAGCAGTACTTC
.	TRBV7-9	.	14	TRBJ2-5	CACSADRSQETQYF	TGTGCCTGCAGCGCAGACAGGAGCCAAGAGACCCAGTACTTC
.	TRBV2	.	15	TRBJ1-2	CASSEDGTTMNGYTF	TGTGCCAGCAGTGAAGACGGGACCACAATGAATGGCTACACCTTC
few	TRBV7-2	.	13	TRBJ2-7	CASSPEVLFEQYF	TGTGCCAGCAGCCCCGAAGTGTTGTTTGAGCAGTACTTC
many	TRBV29-1	TRBD1	15	TRBJ1-2	CSATHETGPHYGYTF	TGCAGCGCAACGCACGAGACAGGGCCCCACTATGGCTACACCTTC
many	TRBV27	.	14	TRBJ1-2	CASSPGQSSYGYTF	TGTGCCAGCAGTCCCGGACAGAGCAGCTATGGCTACACCTTC
.	TRBV4-1	.	16	TRBJ1-3	CASSQEWWVAGNIIYF	TGCGCCAGCAGCCAAGAGTGGTGGGTGGCTGGAAACATCATATATTTT
many	TRBV10-3	.	10	TRBJ2-7	CAAGSYEQYF	TGTGCCGCCGGATCGTACGAGCAGTACTTC
few	TRBV25-1	.	13	TRBJ2-2	CASEAENTGELFF	TGTGCCAGTGAGGCTGAAAACACCGGGGAGCTGTTTTTT